The clone carrying this TCR beta chain was detected only once. Its antigen is currently unknown. These data originate in a study of post-analysis software for immune sequencing data. Overall study context: Clinical courses comprised relapsing-remitting, secondary progressive and progressive-relapsing multiple sclerosis. Study-level findings and limits: TRBV5-6, TRBV5-1 and TRBV20-1 belonged to a set of roughly five TRBV segments that were more frequent in patients than controls. Co-batched samples clustered tightly together by F measure.

This CDR3 is built from 13 residues. The germline gives CDR1 DFQATT, CDR2 SNEGSKA (reference sequence). Each TCR beta cDNA library carried unique molecular identifiers. Between roughly 0.9 and 11 million T cells gave rise to hundreds of thousands of cDNA molecules. A single record per CDR3 protein comes from TCRdb applying MiXCR to the PCR reads. The sample carries around 770,000 distinct CDR3 sequences, approximately 44% recorded once. The sample taken for sequencing was blood. The chain couples TRBV20-1 to TRBJ2-7, with TRBD2 matching 7 bases. The TCR was taken from a girl aged 5 to 17 with multiple sclerosis. The CDR3: CSASAGPSYEQYF. CDR3 coding DNA: TGCAGCGCTTCAGCGGGACCCTCCTACGAGCAGTACTTC.